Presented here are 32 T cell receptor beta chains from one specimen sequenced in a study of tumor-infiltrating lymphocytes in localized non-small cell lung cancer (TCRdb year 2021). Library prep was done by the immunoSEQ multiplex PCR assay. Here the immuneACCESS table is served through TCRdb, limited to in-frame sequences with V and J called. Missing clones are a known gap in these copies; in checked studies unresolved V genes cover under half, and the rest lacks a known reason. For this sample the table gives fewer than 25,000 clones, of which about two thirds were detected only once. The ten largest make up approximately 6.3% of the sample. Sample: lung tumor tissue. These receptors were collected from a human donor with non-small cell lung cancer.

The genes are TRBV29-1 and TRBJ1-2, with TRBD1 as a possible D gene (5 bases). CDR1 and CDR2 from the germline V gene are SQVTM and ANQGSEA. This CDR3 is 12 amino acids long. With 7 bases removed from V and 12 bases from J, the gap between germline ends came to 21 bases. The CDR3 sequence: CSALFEGRVDTF. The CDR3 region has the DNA TGCAGCGCCCTATTCGAGGGCAGGGTGGACACCTTC.

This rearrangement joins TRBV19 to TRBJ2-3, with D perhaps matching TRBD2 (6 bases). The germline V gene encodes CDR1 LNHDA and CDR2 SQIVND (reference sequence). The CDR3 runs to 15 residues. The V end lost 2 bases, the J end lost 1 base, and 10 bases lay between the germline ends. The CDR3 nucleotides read TGTGCCAGTAGTATACCGTGGGGGGGCACAGATACGCAGTATTTT. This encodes CASSIPWGGTDTQYF. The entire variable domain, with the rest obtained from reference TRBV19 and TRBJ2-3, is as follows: DGGITQSPKYLFRKEGQNVTLSCEQNLNHDAMYWYRQDPGQGLRLIYYSQIVNDFQKGDIAEGYSVSREKKESFPLTVTSAQKNPTAFYLCASSIPWGGTDTQYFGPGTRLTVL.

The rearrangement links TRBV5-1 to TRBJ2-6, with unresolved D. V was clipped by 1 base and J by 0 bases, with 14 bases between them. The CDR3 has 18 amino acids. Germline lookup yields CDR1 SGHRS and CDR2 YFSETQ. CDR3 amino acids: CASSLLSGASSGANVLTF. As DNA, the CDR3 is TGCGCCAGCAGCTTGTTGTCGGGCGCCAGCTCTGGGGCCAACGTCCTGACTTTC.

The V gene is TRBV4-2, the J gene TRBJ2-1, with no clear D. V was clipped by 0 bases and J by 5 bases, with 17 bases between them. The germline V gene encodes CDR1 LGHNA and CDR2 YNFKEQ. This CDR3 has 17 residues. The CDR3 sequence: CASSQDPRKITHNEQFF. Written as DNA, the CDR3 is TGTGCCAGCAGCCAAGATCCCCGGAAGATCACCCACAATGAGCAGTTCTTC.

CDR3 DNA: TGCGCCAGCAGCCAAGCCTATAATTCACCCCTCCACTTT. It translates to CASSQAYNSPLHF. The chain carries TRBV4-3 and TRBJ1-6; D gene unclear. CDR1 and CDR2 from the germline V gene are LGHNA and YSLEER. This CDR3 spans 13 amino acids. Trimming shortened V by 1 base and J by 2 bases, and 0 bases separated the two germline ends.

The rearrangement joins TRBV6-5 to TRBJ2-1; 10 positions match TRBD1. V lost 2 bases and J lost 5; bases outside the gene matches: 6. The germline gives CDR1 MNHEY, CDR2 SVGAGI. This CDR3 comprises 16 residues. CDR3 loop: CASSYRRQGAHNEQFF. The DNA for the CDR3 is TGTGCCAGCAGTTACCGACGACAGGGGGCGCACAATGAGCAGTTCTTC.

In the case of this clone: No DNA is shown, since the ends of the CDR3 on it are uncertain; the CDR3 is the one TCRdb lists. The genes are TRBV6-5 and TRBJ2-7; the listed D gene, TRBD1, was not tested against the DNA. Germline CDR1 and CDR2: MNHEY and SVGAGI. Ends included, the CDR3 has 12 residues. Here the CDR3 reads CASSYVGTGAYF.

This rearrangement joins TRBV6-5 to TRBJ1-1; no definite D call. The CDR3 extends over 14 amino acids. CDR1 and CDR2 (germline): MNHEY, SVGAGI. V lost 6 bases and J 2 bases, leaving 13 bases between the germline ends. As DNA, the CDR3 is TGTGCCAGCAGGTTCCGCGACCTTAACACTGAAGCTTTCTTT. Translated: CASRFRDLNTEAFF.

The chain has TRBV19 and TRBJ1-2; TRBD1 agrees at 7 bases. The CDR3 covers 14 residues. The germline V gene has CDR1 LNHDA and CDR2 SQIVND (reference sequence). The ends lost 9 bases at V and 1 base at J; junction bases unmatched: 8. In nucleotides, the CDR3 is TGTGCCAGCGTTGCCCGGGACAGTAACTATGGCTACACCTTC. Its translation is CASVARDSNYGYTF.

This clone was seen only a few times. The CDR3 DNA follows: TGTGCCAGCAGGCTGAACACTGAAGCTTTCTTT. Residues: CASRLNTEAFF. This chain links TRBV6-1 with TRBJ1-1; D uncertain. The CDR3 loop spans 11 amino acids. Germline V lookup: CDR1 MNHNS, CDR2 SASEGT. Deletions cut 6 bases from V and 0 bases from J, with 2 bases between.

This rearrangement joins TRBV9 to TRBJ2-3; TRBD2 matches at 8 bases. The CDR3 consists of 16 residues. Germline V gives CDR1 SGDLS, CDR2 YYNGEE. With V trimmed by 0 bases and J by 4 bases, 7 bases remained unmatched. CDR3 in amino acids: CASSVALAGHADTQYF. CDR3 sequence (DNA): TGTGCCAGCAGCGTAGCGTTAGCGGGGCACGCAGATACGCAGTATTTT. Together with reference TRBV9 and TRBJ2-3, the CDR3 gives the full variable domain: DSGVTQTPKHLITATGQRVTLRCSPRSGDLSVYWYQQSLDQGLQFLIQYYNGEERAKGNILERFSAQQFPDLHSELNLSSLELGDSALYFCASSVALAGHADTQYFGPGTRLTVL.

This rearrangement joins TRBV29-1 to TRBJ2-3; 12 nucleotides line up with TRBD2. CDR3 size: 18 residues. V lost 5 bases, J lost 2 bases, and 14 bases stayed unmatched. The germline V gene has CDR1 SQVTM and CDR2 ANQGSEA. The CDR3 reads CSVPRTSGVPIPTDTQYF. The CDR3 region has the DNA TGCAGCGTTCCTCGGACTAGCGGGGTTCCCATCCCCACAGATACGCAGTATTTT.

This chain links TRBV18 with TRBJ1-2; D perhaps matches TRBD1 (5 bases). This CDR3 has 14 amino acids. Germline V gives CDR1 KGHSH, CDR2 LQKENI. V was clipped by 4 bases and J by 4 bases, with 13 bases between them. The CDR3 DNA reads TGTGCCAGCTCACAAGGGACGGACGGCTATGGCTACACCTTC. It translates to CASSQGTDGYGYTF.

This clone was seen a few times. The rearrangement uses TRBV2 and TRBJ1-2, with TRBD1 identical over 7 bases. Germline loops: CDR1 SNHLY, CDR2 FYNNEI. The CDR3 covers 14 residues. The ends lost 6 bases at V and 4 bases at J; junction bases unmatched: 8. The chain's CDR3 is CASSPGQAGYGYTF. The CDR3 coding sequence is TGTGCCAGCAGCCCAGGACAGGCGGGCTATGGCTACACCTTC.

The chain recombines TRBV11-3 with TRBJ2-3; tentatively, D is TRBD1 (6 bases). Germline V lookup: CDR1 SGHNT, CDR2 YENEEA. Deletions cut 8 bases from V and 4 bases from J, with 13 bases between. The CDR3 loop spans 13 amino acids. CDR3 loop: CASHTGQSDTQYF. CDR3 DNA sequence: TGTGCCAGCCATACGGGACAATCAGATACGCAGTATTTT.

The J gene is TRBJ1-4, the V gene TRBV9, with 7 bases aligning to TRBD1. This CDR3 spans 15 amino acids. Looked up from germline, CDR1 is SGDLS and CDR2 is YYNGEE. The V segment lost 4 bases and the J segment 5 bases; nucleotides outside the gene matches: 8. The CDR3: CASSPWKGANEKLFF. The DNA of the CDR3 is TGTGCCAGCAGCCCCTGGAAGGGGGCGAATGAAAAACTGTTTTTT.

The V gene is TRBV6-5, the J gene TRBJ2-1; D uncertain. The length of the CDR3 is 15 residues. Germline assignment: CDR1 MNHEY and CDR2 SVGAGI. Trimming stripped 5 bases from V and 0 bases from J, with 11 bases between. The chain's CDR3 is CASSPDLGSYNEQFF. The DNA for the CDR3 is TGTGCCAGCAGTCCGGACCTAGGCTCCTACAATGAGCAGTTCTTC.

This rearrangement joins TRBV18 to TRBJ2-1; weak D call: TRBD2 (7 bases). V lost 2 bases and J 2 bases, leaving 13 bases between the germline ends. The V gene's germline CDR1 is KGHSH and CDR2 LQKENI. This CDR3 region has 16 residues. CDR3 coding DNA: TGTGCCAGCTCACCAGGGGAGGGGGGAGCCTACAATGAGCAGTTCTTC. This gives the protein CASSPGEGGAYNEQFF.

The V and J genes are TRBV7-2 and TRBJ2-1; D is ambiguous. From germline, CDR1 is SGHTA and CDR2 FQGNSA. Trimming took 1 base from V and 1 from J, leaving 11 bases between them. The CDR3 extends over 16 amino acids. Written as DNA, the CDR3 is TGTGCCAGCAGCTTAGGGCCTAGGAGTTCCTACAATGAGCAGTTCTTC. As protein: CASSLGPRSSYNEQFF.

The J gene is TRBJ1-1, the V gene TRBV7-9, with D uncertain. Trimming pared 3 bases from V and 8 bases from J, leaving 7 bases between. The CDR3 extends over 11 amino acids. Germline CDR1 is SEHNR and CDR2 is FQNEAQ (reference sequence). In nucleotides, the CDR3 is TGTGCCAGCAGCTTCCGGACCGAAGCTTTCTTT. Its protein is CASSFRTEAFF.

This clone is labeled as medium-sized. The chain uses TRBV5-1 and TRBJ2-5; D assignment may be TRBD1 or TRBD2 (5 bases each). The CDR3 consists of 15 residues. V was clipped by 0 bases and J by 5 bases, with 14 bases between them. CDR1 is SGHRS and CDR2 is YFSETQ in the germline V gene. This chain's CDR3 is CASSLGEGERETQYF. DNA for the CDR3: TGCGCCAGCAGCTTGGGTGAAGGGGAGAGGGAGACCCAGTACTTC.

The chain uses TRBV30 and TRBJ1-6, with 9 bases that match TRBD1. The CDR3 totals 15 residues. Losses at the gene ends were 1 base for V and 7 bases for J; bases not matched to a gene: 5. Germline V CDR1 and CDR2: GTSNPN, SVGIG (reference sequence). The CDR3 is CAWSGLGQGNSPLHF. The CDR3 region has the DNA TGTGCCTGGAGTGGGCTGGGACAGGGCAATTCACCCCTCCACTTT.

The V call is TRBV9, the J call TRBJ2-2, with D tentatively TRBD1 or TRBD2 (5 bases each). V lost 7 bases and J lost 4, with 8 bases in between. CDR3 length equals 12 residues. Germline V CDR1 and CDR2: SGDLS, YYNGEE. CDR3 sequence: CASLGGTGELFF. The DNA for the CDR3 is TGTGCCAGCCTTGGGGGCACCGGGGAGCTGTTTTTT. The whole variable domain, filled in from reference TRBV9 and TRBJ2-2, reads DSGVTQTPKHLITATGQRVTLRCSPRSGDLSVYWYQQSLDQGLQFLIQYYNGEERAKGNILERFSAQQFPDLHSELNLSSLELGDSALYFCASLGGTGELFFGEGSRLTVL.

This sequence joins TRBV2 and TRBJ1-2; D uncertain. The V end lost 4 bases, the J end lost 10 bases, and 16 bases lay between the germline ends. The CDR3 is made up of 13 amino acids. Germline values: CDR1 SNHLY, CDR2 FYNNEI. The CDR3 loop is CASSGQTTASYTF. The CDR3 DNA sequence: TGTGCCAGCAGTGGGCAAACTACTGCCTCCTACACCTTC.

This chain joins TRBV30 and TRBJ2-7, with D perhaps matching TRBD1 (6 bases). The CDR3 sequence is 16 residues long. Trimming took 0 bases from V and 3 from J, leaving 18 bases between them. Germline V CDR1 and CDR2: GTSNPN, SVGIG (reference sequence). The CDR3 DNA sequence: TGTGCCTGGAGTGTACATGCGGACAGATACTACTACGAGCAGTACTTC. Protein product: CAWSVHADRYYYEQYF.

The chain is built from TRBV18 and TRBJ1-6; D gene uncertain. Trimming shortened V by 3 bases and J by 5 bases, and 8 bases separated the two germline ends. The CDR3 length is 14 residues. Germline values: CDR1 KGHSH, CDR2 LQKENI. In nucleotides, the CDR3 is TGTGCCAGCTCACCGTCGGGGAATAATTCACCCCTCCACTTT. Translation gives CASSPSGNNSPLHF.

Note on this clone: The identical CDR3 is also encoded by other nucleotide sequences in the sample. CDR3 region: CASSPLPGEGYEQYF. CDR3 nucleotides: TGTGCCAGCAGTCCCCTACCGGGAGAAGGTTACGAGCAGTACTTC. The V and J genes are TRBV27 and TRBJ2-7; TRBD2 is a possible D gene (6 bases). The CDR3 has 15 residues. Per germline, CDR1 MNHEY and CDR2 SMNVEV (reference sequence). The V gene lost 5 bases and the J gene lost 4 bases, with 18 bases spanning the gap.

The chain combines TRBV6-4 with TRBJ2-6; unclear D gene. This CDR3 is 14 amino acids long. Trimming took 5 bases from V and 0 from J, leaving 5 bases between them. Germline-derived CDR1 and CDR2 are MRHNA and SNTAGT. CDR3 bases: TGTGCCAGCAGTTCACGCTCTGGGGCCAACGTCCTGACTTTC. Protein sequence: CASSSRSGANVLTF.

This chain's CDR3 is CASSRNTEAFF. The CDR3 DNA reads as TGTGCCAGTAGTAGGAACACTGAAGCTTTCTTT. V is TRBV19 and J is TRBJ1-1, with unresolved D. The germline gives CDR1 LNHDA, CDR2 SQIVND (reference sequence). Trimming took off 4 bases at V and 1 base at J, with 1 base between the two ends. CDR3 length equals 11 residues.

In nucleotides, the CDR3 is TGTGCCAGCAGCTTCTTTGACAGGGGAGATGGCTACACCTTC. Its protein product is CASSFFDRGDGYTF. The J gene is TRBJ1-2, the V gene TRBV2, with TRBD1 identical over 8 bases. Germline V gene sequence: CDR1 SNHLY, CDR2 FYNNEI. Trimming took 6 bases from V and 6 from J; bases not matched to a gene: 9. CDR3 size: 14 residues.

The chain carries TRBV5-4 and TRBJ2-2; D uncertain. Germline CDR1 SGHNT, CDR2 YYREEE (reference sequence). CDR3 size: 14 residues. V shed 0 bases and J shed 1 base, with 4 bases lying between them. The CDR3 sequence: CASSLGQNTGELFF. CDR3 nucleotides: TGTGCCAGCAGCTTGGGGCAGAACACCGGGGAGCTGTTTTTT.

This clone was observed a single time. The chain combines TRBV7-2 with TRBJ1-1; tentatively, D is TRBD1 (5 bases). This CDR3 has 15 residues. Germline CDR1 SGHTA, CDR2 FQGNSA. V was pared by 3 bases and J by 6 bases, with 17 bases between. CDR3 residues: CASSLGRREAAEAFF. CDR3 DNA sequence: TGTGCCAGCAGCTTGGGGCGTAGGGAAGCGGCTGAAGCTTTCTTT.